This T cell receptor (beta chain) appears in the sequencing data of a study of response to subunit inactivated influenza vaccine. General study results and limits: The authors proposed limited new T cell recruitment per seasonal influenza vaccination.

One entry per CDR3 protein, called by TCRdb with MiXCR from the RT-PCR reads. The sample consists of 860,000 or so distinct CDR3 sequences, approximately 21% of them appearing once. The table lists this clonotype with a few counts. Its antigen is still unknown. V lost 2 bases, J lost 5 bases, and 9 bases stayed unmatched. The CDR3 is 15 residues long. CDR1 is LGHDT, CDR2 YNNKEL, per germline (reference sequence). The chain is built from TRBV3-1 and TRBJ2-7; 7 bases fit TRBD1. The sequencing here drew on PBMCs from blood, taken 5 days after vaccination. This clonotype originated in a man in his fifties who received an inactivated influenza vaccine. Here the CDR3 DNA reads TGTGCCAGCAGCCAAATGACAGGGCCCGGGAACGAGCAGTACTTC. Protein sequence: CASSQMTGPGNEQYF.